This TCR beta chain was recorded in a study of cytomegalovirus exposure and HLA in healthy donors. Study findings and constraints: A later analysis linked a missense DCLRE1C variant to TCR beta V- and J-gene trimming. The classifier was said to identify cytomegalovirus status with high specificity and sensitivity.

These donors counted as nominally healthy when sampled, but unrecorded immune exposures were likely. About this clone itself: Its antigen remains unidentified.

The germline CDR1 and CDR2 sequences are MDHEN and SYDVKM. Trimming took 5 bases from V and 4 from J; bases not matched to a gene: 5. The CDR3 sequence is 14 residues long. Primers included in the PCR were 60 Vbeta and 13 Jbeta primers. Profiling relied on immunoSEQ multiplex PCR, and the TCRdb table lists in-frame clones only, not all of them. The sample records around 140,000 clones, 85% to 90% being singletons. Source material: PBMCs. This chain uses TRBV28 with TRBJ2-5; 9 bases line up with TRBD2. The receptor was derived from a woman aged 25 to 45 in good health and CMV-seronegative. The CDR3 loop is CASSPGTSLETQYF. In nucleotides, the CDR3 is TGTGCCAGCAGTCCCGGGACTAGCTTAGAGACCCAGTACTTC.